The present T cell receptor (beta chain) was sequenced within a study of blood T cell repertoires in COVID-19. Study details: Samples of COVID-19 (acute and convalescent) were obtained from the United States, Italy and Spain.

The length of the CDR3 is 14 residues. With V trimmed by 6 bases and J by 3 bases, 1 base remained unmatched. Germline V gives CDR1 MNHEY, CDR2 SVGAGI. TCRdb keeps only in-frame clones here, not all; method: immunoSEQ multiplex PCR. The sample has 240,000 or so clones; roughly 90% are singletons. The V gene is TRBV6-5, the J gene TRBJ2-1; 11 bases fit TRBD2. This receptor was taken from a man aged 55 to 70 with acute or convalescent COVID-19. Input material: peripheral blood. This CDR3 reads CASRGTSGYNEQFF. DNA of the CDR3: TGTGCCAGCAGGGGGACTAGCGGCTACAATGAGCAGTTCTTC.